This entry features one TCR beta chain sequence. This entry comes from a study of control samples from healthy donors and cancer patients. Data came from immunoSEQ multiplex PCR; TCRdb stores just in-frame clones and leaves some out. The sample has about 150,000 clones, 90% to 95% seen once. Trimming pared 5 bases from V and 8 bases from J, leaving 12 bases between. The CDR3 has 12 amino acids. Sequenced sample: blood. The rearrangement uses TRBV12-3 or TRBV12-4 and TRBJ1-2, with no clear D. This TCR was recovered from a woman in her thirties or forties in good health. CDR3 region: CASSLGAPGYTF. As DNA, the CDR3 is TGTGCCAGCAGTCTCGGCGCCCCCGGCTACACCTTC.